One sample yielded the 21 T cell receptor beta chains listed below, sequenced in a study of early T cells in non-severe SARS-CoV-2 infection. In TCRdb, the 5' RACE reads were re-called with MiXCR into one record per CDR3 protein. The sample shows 60,000 to 85,000 distinct CDR3 sequences, around 15% of them seen only once. What was sequenced was whole blood. Source of these receptors: an adult who was a healthcare worker with PCR-confirmed SARS-CoV-2 infection or an uninfected control (not recorded which).

This clonotype has ten or more counts. The genes are TRBV5-8 and TRBJ2-1; 7 nucleotides match TRBD1. V lost 1 base and J lost 5; bases outside the gene matches: 3. The CDR3 is 14 residues long. CDR1 SGHTS and CDR2 YDEGEE come from the germline V gene. CDR3 loop: CASSLTGADNEQFF. DNA for the CDR3: TGTGCCAGCAGCTTGACAGGGGCGGACAATGAGCAGTTCTTC.

This clonotype has just a few counts. The CDR3 coding sequence is TGTGCCAGCAGTTCACTGGGGGTAAAGACAACTAATGAAAAACTGTTTTTT. It codes for CASSSLGVKTTNEKLFF. The V call is TRBV6-6, the J call TRBJ1-4, with a possible D match to TRBD1 (5 bases). The CDR3 has 17 amino acids. Deletions cut 4 bases from V and 0 bases from J, with 15 bases between. Germline-derived CDR1 and CDR2 are MNHNY and SVGAGI (reference sequence).

This clonotype was counted a few times. The chain couples TRBV4-1 to TRBJ2-6; D is unclear. The CDR3 sequence is 16 residues long. The V end was cut by 0 bases, the J end by 0 bases, with 6 bases between. Germline V lookup: CDR1 MGHRA, CDR2 YSYEKL. The CDR3 DNA reads TGCGCCAGCAGCCAAGATAGAACCTCTGGGGCCAACGTCCTGACTTTC. It encodes CASSQDRTSGANVLTF.

V usage is TRBV29-1 and J usage is TRBJ2-3; 8 bases line up with TRBD1. Germline CDR1 reads SQVTM; CDR2 reads ANQGSEA. The CDR3 extends over 14 amino acids. After removal of 6 bases from V and 0 bases from J, the junction contained 5 bases not matched to a gene. The CDR3 sequence is CSVRTGPSTDTQYF. The CDR3 bases are TGCAGCGTCAGGACAGGGCCTAGCACAGATACGCAGTATTTT.

In its sample, this clonotype was seen a few times. The chain employs TRBV5-1 and TRBJ1-2; D is perhaps TRBD1 (6 bases). The V gene lost 6 bases and the J gene lost 3 bases, with 12 bases spanning the gap. Germline CDR1 reads SGHRS; CDR2 reads YFSETQ. This CDR3 region has 13 residues. Here the CDR3 DNA reads TGCGCCAGCACCTGGGAGGGGGACTATGGCTACACCTTC. As protein: CASTWEGDYGYTF.

This clonotype was seen more than once but under ten times. This chain links TRBV29-1 with TRBJ1-2; a possible D gene is TRBD1 (6 bases). The germline gives CDR1 SQVTM, CDR2 ANQGSEA. The V end was cut by 3 bases, the J end by 3 bases, with 11 bases between. The length of the CDR3 is 13 residues. The CDR3 protein is CSVDPGADYGYTF. As DNA, the CDR3 is TGCAGCGTTGATCCAGGGGCTGACTATGGCTACACCTTC.

This chain uses TRBV25-1 with TRBJ2-7, with 7 positions matching TRBD1. The CDR3 length is 12 residues. Germline V gene sequence: CDR1 MGHDK, CDR2 SYGVNS. Trimming cost V 4 bases and J 3 bases; bases outside gene matches: 0. CDR3 sequence: CASSGQGYEQYF. CDR3 nucleotides: TGTGCCAGCAGTGGACAGGGCTACGAGCAGTACTTC.

This clonotype was counted a few times. This chain links TRBV29-1 with TRBJ1-5, with TRBD1 identical over 8 bases. CDR3 length: 13 residues. Trimming at V came to 6 bases and at J to 9 bases, leaving 10 bases not matched to a gene. Germline V gene sequence: CDR1 SQVTM, CDR2 ANQGSEA. In nucleotides, the CDR3 is TGCAGCGTCGTCCTGACAGGGGTAGGGCCCCAGCATTTT. Translating gives CSVVLTGVGPQHF.

This clonotype was recorded a few times. The rearrangement joins TRBV7-2 to TRBJ2-2; no reliable D call. In germline, CDR1 is SGHTA, CDR2 FQGNSA. V lost 5 bases and J 4 bases, leaving 11 bases between the germline ends. CDR3 size: 14 residues. The CDR3 is CASSPTTFTGELFF. The CDR3 coding sequence is TGTGCCAGCAGCCCGACGACCTTCACCGGGGAGCTGTTTTTT.

There are a few counts of this clonotype. The rearrangement uses TRBV29-1 and TRBJ2-1, with 7 bases aligning to TRBD1. The CDR3 extends over 14 amino acids. CDR1 is SQVTM and CDR2 is ANQGSEA in the germline V gene. V dropped 5 bases and J dropped 4; count of bases not matched to a gene: 8. The CDR3 nucleotides are TGCAGCGTTTTCCCGGGACAGCAATACAATGAGCAGTTCTTC. It is translated as CSVFPGQQYNEQFF.

The sample holds many counts of this clonotype. This chain links TRBV5-1 with TRBJ1-2, with D possibly TRBD1 on 6 matching bases. The V gene's germline CDR1 is SGHRS and CDR2 YFSETQ. The V end lost 1 base, the J end lost 6 bases, and 10 bases lay between the germline ends. This CDR3 has 13 amino acids. The CDR3 DNA follows: TGCGCCAGCAGCTTGCAACAGGGCGATGGCTACACCTTC. As protein: CASSLQQGDGYTF. The full variable domain, rest sourced from reference TRBV5-1 and TRBJ1-2, is KAGVTQTPRYLIKTRGQQVTLSCSPISGHRSVSWYQQTPGQGLQFLFEYFSETQRNKGNFPGRFSGRQFSNSRSEMNVSTLELGDSALYLCASSLQQGDGYTFGSGTRLTVV.

The rearrangement joins TRBV11-2 to TRBJ2-1; 12 nucleotides line up with TRBD2. The CDR3 covers 18 residues. After removal of 1 base from V and 1 base from J, the junction contained 5 bases not matched to a gene. Germline V gene lookup returns CDR1 SGHAT and CDR2 FQNNGV. DNA of the CDR3: TGTGCCAGCAGCTTAGCTAGCGGGAGGGCCGTTTCCTACAATGAGCAGTTCTTC. Translating gives CASSLASGRAVSYNEQFF.

This clonotype was observed many times. The chain combines TRBV20-1 with TRBJ2-5, with D unresolved. This CDR3 region has 12 residues. Germline V lookup: CDR1 DFQATT, CDR2 SNEGSKA (reference sequence). V dropped 5 bases and J dropped 7 bases, with 14 bases sitting between them. Here the CDR3 reads CSAGRGHTTQYF. CDR3 in DNA: TGCAGTGCTGGTCGAGGTCATACGACCCAGTACTTC.

This clonotype was counted a few times. This chain uses TRBV20-1 with TRBJ2-7; the match to TRBD1 covers 7 bases. The length of the CDR3 is 13 residues. CDR1 and CDR2 from the germline V gene are DFQATT and SNEGSKA (reference sequence). V was pared by 5 bases and J by 6 bases, with 10 bases of the junction left unmatched. DNA for the CDR3: TGCAGTGCTTCCGACAGGGAATACGGCGAGCAGTACTTC. As protein: CSASDREYGEQYF.

This clonotype turned up a few times. V and J are TRBV2 and TRBJ2-2; 9 bases line up with TRBD2. Losses at the gene ends were 3 bases for V and 6 bases for J; bases not matched to a gene: 8. The CDR3 loop spans 16 amino acids. The germline V gene has CDR1 SNHLY and CDR2 FYNNEI. The CDR3 DNA reads TGTGCCAGCAGTGAGAGAGTACTAGCGGGCCCCGGGGAGCTGTTTTTT. Protein product: CASSERVLAGPGELFF. Complete variable domain (other parts from reference TRBV2 and TRBJ2-2): EPEVTQTPSHQVTQMGQEVILRCVPISNHLYFYWYRQILGQKVEFLVSFYNNEISEKSEIFDDQFSVERPDGSNFTLKIRSTKLEDSAMYFCASSERVLAGPGELFFGEGSRLTVL.

The sample holds a few counts of this clonotype. This sequence joins TRBV12-3 or TRBV12-4 and TRBJ1-6; 7 nucleotides match TRBD1. The junction had 7 bases not matched to a gene; V was cut back by 2 bases and J by 6 bases. The length of the CDR3 is 16 residues. CDR3 DNA: TGTGCCAGCAGTTTACGTAGGGGACAGCGTAATTCACCCCTCCACTTT. This encodes CASSLRRGQRNSPLHF.

V is TRBV20-1 and J is TRBJ2-7; possibly TRBD1 for D (5 bases). Germline loops: CDR1 DFQATT, CDR2 SNEGSKA (reference sequence). Trimming pared 2 bases from V and 3 bases from J, leaving 11 bases between. This CDR3 comprises 13 residues. CDR3 in DNA: TGCAGTGCTAGAAATGGCAGGGACTACGAGCAGTACTTC. Protein: CSARNGRDYEQYF.

This sequence joins TRBV4-1 and TRBJ1-5; D ambiguous. The V end lost 3 bases, the J end lost 2 bases, and 11 bases lay between the germline ends. This CDR3 contains 15 residues. Germline V gives CDR1 MGHRA, CDR2 YSYEKL. The CDR3 DNA sequence: TGCGCCAGCAGCCAGGGAAATGTCGGCAATCAGCCCCAGCATTTT. It codes for CASSQGNVGNQPQHF.

This clonotype was counted between two and nine times. The chain combines TRBV30 with TRBJ2-3; the D is unclear. The V and J ends lost 2 bases and 3 bases respectively, with 9 bases between them. Germline V CDR1 and CDR2: GTSNPN, SVGIG (reference sequence). The CDR3 totals 13 residues. CDR3 amino acids: CAWSKFRTDTQYF. In DNA form, the CDR3 reads TGTGCCTGGAGTAAGTTCCGAACAGATACGCAGTATTTT.

This rearrangement joins TRBV6-2 or TRBV6-3 to TRBJ1-5, with D possibly being TRBD1 (5 bases). V lost 7 bases to trimming and J lost 0 bases, with 19 bases between them. Germline assignment: CDR1 MNHEY and CDR2 SVGEGT. This CDR3 has 17 amino acids. CDR3 region: CASNPWRGDHSNQPQHF. CDR3 nucleotide sequence: TGTGCCAGCAACCCCTGGCGGGGGGACCATAGCAATCAGCCCCAGCATTTT.

V gene TRBV5-1 combines with J gene TRBJ2-5; D is ambiguous. The CDR3 is 13 amino acids. The germline V gene has CDR1 SGHRS and CDR2 YFSETQ. Trimming shortened V by 2 bases and J by 2 bases, and 7 bases separated the two germline ends. CDR3 sequence reads: CASSFGGQETQYF. DNA of the CDR3: TGCGCCAGCAGCTTTGGTGGTCAAGAGACCCAGTACTTC.